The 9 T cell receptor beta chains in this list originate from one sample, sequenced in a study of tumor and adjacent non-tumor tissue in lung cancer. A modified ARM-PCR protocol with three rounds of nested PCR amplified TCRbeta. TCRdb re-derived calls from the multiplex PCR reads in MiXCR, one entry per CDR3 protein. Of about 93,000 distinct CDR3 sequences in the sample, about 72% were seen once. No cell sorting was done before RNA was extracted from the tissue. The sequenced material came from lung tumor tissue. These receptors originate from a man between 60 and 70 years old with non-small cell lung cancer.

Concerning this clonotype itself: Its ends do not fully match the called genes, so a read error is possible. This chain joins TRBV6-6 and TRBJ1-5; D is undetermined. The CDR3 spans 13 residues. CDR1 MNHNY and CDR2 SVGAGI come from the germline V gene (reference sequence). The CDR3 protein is CASSYSTVQPQHF. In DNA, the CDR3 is TGTGCCAGCAGTTACTCTACAGTCCAGCCCCAGCATTTC.

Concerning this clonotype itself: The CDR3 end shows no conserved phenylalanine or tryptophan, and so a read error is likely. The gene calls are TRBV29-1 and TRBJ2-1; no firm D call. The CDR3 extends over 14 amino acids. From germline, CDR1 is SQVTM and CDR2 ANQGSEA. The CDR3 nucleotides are TGCAGCGCCGACACGTCAAGCTCCTATAATGAGCAGTTCTCC. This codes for CSADTSSSYNEQFS.

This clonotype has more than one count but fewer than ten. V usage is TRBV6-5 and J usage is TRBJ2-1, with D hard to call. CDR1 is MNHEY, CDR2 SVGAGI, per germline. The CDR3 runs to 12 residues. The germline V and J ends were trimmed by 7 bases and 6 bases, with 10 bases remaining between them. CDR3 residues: CASTPRPNEQFF. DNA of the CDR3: TGTGCCAGCACTCCGAGGCCCAATGAGCAGTTCTTC.

CDR3 DNA: TGTGCCAGCAGCTTCGGGACAGGACACACAGATACGCAGTATTTT. Residues: CASSFGTGHTDTQYF. The V and J genes are TRBV11-2 and TRBJ2-3, with TRBD1 matching 8 bases. CDR1 is SGHAT, CDR2 FQNNGV, per germline. J gave up 2 bases and V 3 bases, and 4 bases lay outside the gene matches. The CDR3 contains 15 residues.

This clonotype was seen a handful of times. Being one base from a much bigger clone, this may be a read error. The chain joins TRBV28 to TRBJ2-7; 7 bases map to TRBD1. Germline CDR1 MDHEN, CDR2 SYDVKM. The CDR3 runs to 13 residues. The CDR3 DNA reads TGTGTCGGCAGGGACAGTAGCTCCTACGAGCAGTACTTC. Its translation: CVGRDSSSYEQYF.

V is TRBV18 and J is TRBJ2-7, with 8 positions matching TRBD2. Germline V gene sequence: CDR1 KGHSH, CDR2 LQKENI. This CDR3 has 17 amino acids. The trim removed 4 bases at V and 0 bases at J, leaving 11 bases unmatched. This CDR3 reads CASSQVSGSGSSYEQYF. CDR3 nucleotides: TGTGCCAGCTCACAAGTCAGCGGGAGTGGGAGCTCCTACGAGCAGTACTTC.

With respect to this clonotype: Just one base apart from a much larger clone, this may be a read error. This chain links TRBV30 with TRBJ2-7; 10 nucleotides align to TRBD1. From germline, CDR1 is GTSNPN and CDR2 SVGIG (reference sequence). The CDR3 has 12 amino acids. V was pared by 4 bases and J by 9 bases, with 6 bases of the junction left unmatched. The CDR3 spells CAWTETGGMQYF. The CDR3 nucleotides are TGTGCCTGGACCGAGACAGGGGGCATGCAGTACTTC.

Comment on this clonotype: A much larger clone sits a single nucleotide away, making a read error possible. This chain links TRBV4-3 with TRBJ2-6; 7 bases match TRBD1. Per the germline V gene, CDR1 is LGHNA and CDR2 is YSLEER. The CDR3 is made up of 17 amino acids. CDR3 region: CASSRGQAASWANVPTF. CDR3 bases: TGCGCCAGCAGCCGCGGACAGGCAGCCTCTTGGGCCAACGTCCCGACTTTC.

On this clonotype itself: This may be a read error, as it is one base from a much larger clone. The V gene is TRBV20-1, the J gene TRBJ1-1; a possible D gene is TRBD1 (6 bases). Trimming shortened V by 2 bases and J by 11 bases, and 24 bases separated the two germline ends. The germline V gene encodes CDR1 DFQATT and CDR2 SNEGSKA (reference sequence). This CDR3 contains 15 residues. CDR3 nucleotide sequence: TGCAGTGCTAGAAAAATCGGGACACGGAGGGAAGACGCTTTCTTT. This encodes CSARKIGTRREDAFF.